Following are 9 T cell receptor beta chains from one sample sequenced in a study of cytomegalovirus exposure and HLA in healthy donors. PCR used 60 Vbeta primers and 13 Jbeta primers. The repertoire was sequenced with immunoSEQ multiplex PCR; TCRdb's copy has only in-frame clones and lacks some. In all, the sample yields 150,000 or so clones. Sequenced sample: PBMCs. These receptors were obtained from a woman between 45 and 65 years old in good health and CMV-seronegative.

CDR3 region: CASSLWEGLGGETQYF. CDR3 nucleotide sequence: TGTGCCAGCAGCTTATGGGAGGGACTAGGGGGGGAGACCCAGTACTTC. This chain joins TRBV7-2 and TRBJ2-5, with 8 bases lining up with TRBD2. Germline trimming cut 2 bases from V and 5 bases from J; bases unmatched to any gene: 10. CDR3 size: 16 residues. Germline lookup yields CDR1 SGHTA and CDR2 FQGNSA.

The chain uses TRBV5-4 and TRBJ2-7; 10 bases are shared with TRBD2. The CDR3 has 14 amino acids. V gave up 3 bases and J gave up 6 bases; unmatched junction bases: 6. Germline V lookup: CDR1 SGHNT, CDR2 YYREEE (reference sequence). CDR3 sequence reads: CASSSEPSGGEQYF. CDR3 DNA sequence: TGTGCCAGCAGCTCTGAACCTAGCGGGGGCGAGCAGTACTTC.

The CDR3 reads CASSTGQGAGETQYF. The CDR3 bases are TGTGCCAGTAGTACGGGACAGGGGGCTGGTGAGACCCAGTACTTC. This rearrangement joins TRBV19 to TRBJ2-5; 12 bases map to TRBD1. Germline assignment: CDR1 LNHDA and CDR2 SQIVND (reference sequence). The J segment lost 5 bases and the V segment lost 4 bases, leaving 5 bases of the junction unmatched. The CDR3 is made up of 15 amino acids.

The V gene is TRBV5-1, the J gene TRBJ1-1, with unresolved D. The CDR3 consists of 13 residues. V was clipped by 0 bases and J by 1 base, with 4 bases between them. Germline V gene sequence: CDR1 SGHRS, CDR2 YFSETQ. For the CDR3, the DNA is TGCGCCAGCAGCTTGGCACAGAACACTGAAGCTTTCTTT. It specifies CASSLAQNTEAFF.

CDR3 residues: CASSPRPGTGFYEQYF. CDR3 nucleotide sequence: TGTGCCAGCAGCCCACGTCCCGGGACAGGGTTCTACGAGCAGTACTTC. The chain is built from TRBV28 and TRBJ2-7, with 9 positions matching TRBD1. Trimming cost V 6 bases and J 3 bases; bases outside gene matches: 12. The germline gives CDR1 MDHEN, CDR2 SYDVKM. The CDR3 length is 16 residues.

The chain combines TRBV5-1 with TRBJ2-5; TRBD2 is a possible D gene (6 bases). The germline V gene encodes CDR1 SGHRS and CDR2 YFSETQ. This CDR3 is built from 15 residues. Trimming left V 1 base short and J 2 bases short, with 12 bases between. The CDR3 region has the DNA TGCGCCAGCAGCTTGTGGCGGGAACGGCAAGAGACCCAGTACTTC. Its protein is CASSLWRERQETQYF.

The chain has TRBV7-2 and TRBJ2-7; 8 bases are a match to TRBD2. Looked up from germline, CDR1 is SGHTA and CDR2 is FQGNSA. The V and J ends lost 4 bases and 1 base, in that order; junction bases with no gene match: 9. The CDR3 covers 16 residues. The CDR3 is CASSSQFAGGSYEQYF. For the CDR3, the DNA is TGTGCCAGCAGCTCCCAGTTCGCGGGGGGTTCCTACGAGCAGTACTTC.

The J gene is TRBJ1-4, the V gene TRBV7-2; 10 bases match TRBD1. The CDR3 is made up of 17 amino acids. CDR1 SGHTA and CDR2 FQGNSA come from the germline V gene. V trimming: 4 bases; J trimming: 3 bases; junction bases outside the gene matches: 8. Here the CDR3 reads CASSSLGTGAANEKLFF. The CDR3 coding sequence is TGTGCCAGCAGCTCGCTAGGGACAGGGGCAGCTAATGAAAAACTGTTTTTT.

This chain links TRBV6-6 with TRBJ2-7; 9 bases map to TRBD1. CDR3 length equals 15 residues. Looked up from germline, CDR1 is MNHNY and CDR2 is SVGAGI (reference sequence). V shed 2 bases and J 3 bases; nucleotides not matched to a gene: 5. CDR3 DNA sequence: TGTGCCAGCAGTTACCCGGGACAGGGAAACTACGAGCAGTACTTC. It translates to CASSYPGQGNYEQYF.